This T cell receptor beta chain originates from a study of identical twins listed by TCRdb under 2016. Study-wide context: To test whether fetal clonotypes persist, the study used deep sequencing on TCR alpha and beta repertoires from monozygotic twins, unrelated adults of various ages, and cord blood. To rule out contamination, replicate twin experiments were performed at different times with different library preparation protocols.

The library was made by 5' RACE. TCRdb shows the sequencer as Illumina HiSeq 2000. Template switching added a universal primer binding site, and the final cDNA carried a unique molecular identifier that allowed TCR cDNA molecules to be counted accurately. First-strand cDNA for TCR alpha and beta chains was synthesized from specific primers in the conserved constant-segment region. To control for contamination, every cDNA library carried two barcodes: a SMART-Mk sample barcode plus Illumina barcodes. TruSeq adapter sequences and Illumina sample barcodes were added in two successive PCR steps. The TCR alpha and beta cDNA libraries were sequenced on the Illumina HiSeq platform using custom primers. Concerning the study's data processing: MiGEC processed the raw reads to extract unique molecular identifiers, while MiXCR was used to determine the CDR3 positions. For each individual, recombination models were inferred using an EM algorithm with the repgenHMM and IGoR tools. The analysis of shared clonotypes was done with the tcR package in R, with sharing normalized by the product of cloneset sizes. To study raw recombination free of thymic and clonal selection effects, out-of-frame nonproductive sequences were analyzed. The raw public data were reprocessed by TCRdb itself: fastp quality trimming at Q25, MiXCR clonotype calling, in-frame beta chains only. Each entry merges the rows of one CDR3 protein and shows their most common DNA and genes. The V and J calls follow TCRdb's processing rather than the paper's. Here the sample has hundreds of thousands of distinct CDR3 sequences; roughly 6.6% occur a single time. The ten top clones hold about 1.5% of the sample.

Findings and caveats that apply to the study as a whole: Recombination models systematically underestimated out-of-frame TCR alpha sharing in monozygotic twins but agreed with sharing between unrelated individuals. In beta out-of-frame sequences, excess twin sharing was weaker, because having fewer shared sequences lowered the signal-to-noise ratio. Conclusions relied on cross-sectional statistical analysis, since the same donors could not be followed over many years. Zero-insertion analyses could be partly confounded by invariant T cells such as MAIT and iNKT, although diverse VJ usage argued against such confounding for most clonotypes. Fewer insertions were carried by abundant cord blood beta clonotypes, a similar but weaker trend appeared in young adult naive repertoires, and no such trend appeared in memory repertoires. Compared with coincidental sharing between unrelated individuals, out-of-frame TCR alpha sequences shared between twins showed an excess of sequences with low generation probability.

This clonotype has more than one count but fewer than ten. Its recognized antigen is unknown. Base qualities are missing; no much larger clone stands one base away. Every donor was a healthy Caucasian. Three pairs of female monozygotic twins, all aged roughly 18 to 29 years, made up the twin cohort. The RNA used for TCR libraries was isolated from peripheral blood mononuclear cells. V loses 3 bases at its end and J loses 4 bases; junction bases beyond the gene matches: 11. CDR1 LNHNV and CDR2 YYDKDF are derived from the germline V gene (reference sequence). Spanning cysteine to phenylalanine, the CDR3 consists of 20 amino acids. CDR3 DNA only is kept here, 60 bases in frame from base 1. This same sample was also part of a study on yellow fever vaccine responses in identical twins. As described in the second report: According to the authors, the vaccine-induced T cell response in identical twins seemed to be partly convergent and partly specific to each individual. In identical twins, the study followed T cell clones that responded to the vaccine with precision.

The sample taken for sequencing was PBMCs. The TCR comes from a woman aged 18 to 35 in good health. The chain couples TRBV15 to TRBJ2-2, and TRBD2 matches 16 of the central bases. The CDR3 amino acid sequence is: CATSRTPGLAGGPATGELFF. The nucleotides are TGTGCCACCAGCAGGACTCCGGGACTAGCGGGAGGGCCAGCCACCGGGGAGCTGTTTTTT.